This T cell receptor beta chain was observed in a study of blood T cells in healthy people across ages. Study results and limitations: Changes in expanded clonotypes were possibly confounded, as the CMV status of donors was unknown.

Each individual donor underwent a draw of 8 to 10 milliliters of peripheral blood. Total RNA was extracted at no less than 6 micrograms per sample. This clonotype was recorded a few times. Its antigen is currently unknown. The germline gives CDR1 SGHTA, CDR2 FQGNSA. Germline trimming cut 8 bases from V and 3 bases from J; bases unmatched to any gene: 6. The CDR3 length is 13 residues. A second PCR of about 7 to 12 cycles used a sample-barcoded 5' primer and a J-beta primer mix. TCRdb called the 5' RACE reads again in MiXCR, with one record for every CDR3 protein. The table has some 1.1 million distinct CDR3 sequences, around two fifths seen once.

V usage is TRBV7-2 and J usage is TRBJ1-1, with 7 positions matching TRBD1. The sequence was obtained from a man aged 18-30 years in good health. The sequenced sample was blood. CDR3 nucleotides: TGTGCCAGCGCGAGAACAGGGGACACTGAAGCTTTCTTT. Protein product: CASARTGDTEAFF.